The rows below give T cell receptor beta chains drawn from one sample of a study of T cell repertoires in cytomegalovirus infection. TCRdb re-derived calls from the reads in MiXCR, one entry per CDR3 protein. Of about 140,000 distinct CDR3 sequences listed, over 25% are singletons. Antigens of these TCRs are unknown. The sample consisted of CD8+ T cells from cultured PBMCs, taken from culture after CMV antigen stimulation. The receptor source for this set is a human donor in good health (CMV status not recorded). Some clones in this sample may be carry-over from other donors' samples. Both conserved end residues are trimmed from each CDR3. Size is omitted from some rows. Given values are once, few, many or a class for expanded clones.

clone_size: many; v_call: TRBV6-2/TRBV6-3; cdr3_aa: ASKGTELTGSYNEQF
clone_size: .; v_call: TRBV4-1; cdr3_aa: ASGTPSTDTQY
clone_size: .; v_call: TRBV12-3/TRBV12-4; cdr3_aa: ASSHSVADTQY
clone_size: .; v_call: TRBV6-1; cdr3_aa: ASSPSGGVSDTQY
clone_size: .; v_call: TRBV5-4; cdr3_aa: ASSLRRGPETQY
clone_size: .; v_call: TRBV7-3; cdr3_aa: ASSAGGGELF
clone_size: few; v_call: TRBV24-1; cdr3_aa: ATSDYGPPAGELF
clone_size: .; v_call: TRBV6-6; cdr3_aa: ASSYLQAGGKNTGELF
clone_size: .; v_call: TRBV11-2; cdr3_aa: ASSSRDRVRETQY
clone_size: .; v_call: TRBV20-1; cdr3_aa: SARAGSSYEQY
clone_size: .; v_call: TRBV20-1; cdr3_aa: SARDTFSGNTIY
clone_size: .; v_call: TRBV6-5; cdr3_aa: ASRGLAGESETQY
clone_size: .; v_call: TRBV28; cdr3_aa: ASSLLAQSNTGELF
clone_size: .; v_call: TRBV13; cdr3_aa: ASSFQGDGYT
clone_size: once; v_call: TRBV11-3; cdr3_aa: TSSSGQGMNTEAF
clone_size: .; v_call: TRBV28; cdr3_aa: ASSPRTGDNEQF
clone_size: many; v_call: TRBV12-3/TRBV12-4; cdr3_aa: ASSLPDTGPAGELF
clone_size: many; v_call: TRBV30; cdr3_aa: ACRGGLETQY
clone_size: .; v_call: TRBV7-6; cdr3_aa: ASSARTGWGRQF
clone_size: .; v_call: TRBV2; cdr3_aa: ASTSSGANVLT
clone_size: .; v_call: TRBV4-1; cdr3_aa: ASSLGKNIQY
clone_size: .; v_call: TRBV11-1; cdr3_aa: ASTSVAGSTTDTQY
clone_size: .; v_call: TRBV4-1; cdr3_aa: ASSQEGTSGQTQY
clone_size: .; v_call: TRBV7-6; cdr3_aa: ASSPEPTEAF
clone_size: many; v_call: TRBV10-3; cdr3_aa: AISETSSGGATDTQY
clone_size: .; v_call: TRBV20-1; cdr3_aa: SAANTGELF
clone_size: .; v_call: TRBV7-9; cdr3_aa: ASSPRQGGYEQY
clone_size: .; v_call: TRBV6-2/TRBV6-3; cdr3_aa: ASDSGGSYNEQF
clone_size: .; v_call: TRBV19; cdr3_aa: ASTPAAYSNQPQH
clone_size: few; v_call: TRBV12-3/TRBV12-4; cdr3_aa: ASTPGGTEAF
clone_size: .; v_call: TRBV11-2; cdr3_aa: ASSPGGPFAGEL
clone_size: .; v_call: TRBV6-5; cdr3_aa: ASSYSDTSSYNEQF
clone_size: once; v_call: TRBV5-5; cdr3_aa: ASSLVRVDYNSPLH
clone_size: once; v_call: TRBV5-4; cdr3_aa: ASSGGTTNTGELF
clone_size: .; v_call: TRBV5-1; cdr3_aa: ASSPQGGGSDTQY
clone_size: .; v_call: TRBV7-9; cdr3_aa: ASSAGASDTQY
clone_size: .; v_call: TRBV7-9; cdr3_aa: ASSRGQTNPYNEQF
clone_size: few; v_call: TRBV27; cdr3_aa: ASSPMGSTADGYT
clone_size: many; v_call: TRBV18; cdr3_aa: ASSPGGNIQY
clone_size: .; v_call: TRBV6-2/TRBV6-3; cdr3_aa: ASSYTGWGRRGTEAF
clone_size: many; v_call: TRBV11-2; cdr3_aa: ASSLEPVATDTQY
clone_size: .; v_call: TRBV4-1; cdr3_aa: ASSQDEGENEQY
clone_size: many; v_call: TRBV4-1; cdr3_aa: ASSQDLTNTGELF
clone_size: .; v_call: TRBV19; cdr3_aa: ASGKSGGLAYNEQF
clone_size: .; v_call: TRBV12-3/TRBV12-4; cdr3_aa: ASSLSPWNSPLH
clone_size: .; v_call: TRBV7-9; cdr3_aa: ATLSPATNEKLF
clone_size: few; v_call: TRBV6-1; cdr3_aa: ASSDPTGLDTEAF
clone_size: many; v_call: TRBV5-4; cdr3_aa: ASSLDIPRYNSPLH
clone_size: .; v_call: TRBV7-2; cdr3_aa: ASSLLAGGPPDTQY
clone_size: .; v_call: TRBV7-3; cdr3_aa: ASSSSGQGHRSTYNSPLH
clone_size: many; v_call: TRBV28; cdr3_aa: ASSLQGRYEAF
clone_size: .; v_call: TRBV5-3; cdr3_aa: ASSLGRGERTDTQY
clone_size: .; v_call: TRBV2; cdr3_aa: ASSEHGGDYSNQPQH
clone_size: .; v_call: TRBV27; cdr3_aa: ASSGQYSNQPQH
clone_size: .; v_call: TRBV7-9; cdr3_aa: ASSPRGSSYEQY
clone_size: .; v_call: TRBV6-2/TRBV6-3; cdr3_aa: ASSYVAGGLGEQF
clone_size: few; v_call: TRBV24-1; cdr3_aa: ATSDSDRGNTEAF
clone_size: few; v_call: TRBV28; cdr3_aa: ASIYGQGPYEQY
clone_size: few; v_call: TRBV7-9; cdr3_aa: ASSSGGATSTDTQY